One T cell receptor beta chain is described in this entry. This sample was taken from a study of human T cells and chemical hapten exposure. At the level of the study: Patients, largely female, had alopecia areata, totalis or universalis.

TCRdb reprocessed the RACE reads with MiXCR, giving one entry per CDR3 protein. The table has around 360,000 distinct CDR3 sequences, 6% to 7% seen once. The CDR3 is 17 residues long. V lost 2 bases to trimming and J lost 1 base; unmatched junction nucleotides: 7. Germline-derived CDR1 and CDR2 are MNHEY and SMNVEV (reference sequence). Time point here: patch test 2, 6 weeks after DPC sensitization. Treatment described: therapeutic diphenylcyclopropenone sensitization with weekly scalp DPC. The material was whole blood, obtained in connection with sensitization to the hapten diphenylcyclopropenone (DPC). The TCR originated in a young woman with alopecia areata. Some clones in this sample may be carry-over from other donors' samples. The V call is TRBV27, the J call TRBJ2-4; 8 bases agree with TRBD1. The DNA for the CDR3 is TGTGCCAGCAGTTTAGCCACAGGGGGAACCGCCAAAAACATTCAGTACTTC. Its translation is CASSLATGGTAKNIQYF.